The T cell receptor beta chain under discussion was sequenced for a study of T cells in Graves' hyperthyroidism and ophthalmopathy. This clonotype was counted many times. TCR beta CDR3 regions were amplified from RNA. HTBI primers were used for first-round RT-PCR of the TCR CDR3. TCRdb re-called the multiplex PCR reads through MiXCR, storing one row per CDR3 protein. The sample yields about 270,000 distinct CDR3 sequences, about 25% seen once. The V end lost 2 bases, the J end lost 5 bases, and 15 bases lay between the germline ends. Germline values: CDR1 MDHEN, CDR2 SYDVKM. The CDR3 sequence is 15 residues long.

Sequenced input: blood. This TCR came from a man aged 35 to 55 with Graves' hyperthyroidism that later progressed to Graves' ophthalmopathy. The gene calls are TRBV28 and TRBJ1-1; D may be TRBD1 (5 bases). CDR3 DNA sequence: TGTGCCAGCAGTTTAGGGGCATTAGGCGGTACTGAAGCTTTCTTT. Amino acid sequence: CASSLGALGGTEAFF.